The rows below give T cell receptor beta chains drawn from one sample of a study of blood T cell repertoires in COVID-19. This table comes from immunoSEQ multiplex PCR, and its TCRdb copy is limited to in-frame clones, with some not included. In the table there are around 230,000 clones, approximately 78% of which are singletons. The sequencing input was peripheral blood. The receptors come from a woman aged 60-75 years with active or convalescent COVID-19. The CDR3 runs from the conserved cysteine through the conserved F or W. D genes are given only for firm matches. Clone sizes are given selectively: once, few, many, or a class where the clone is expanded.

CASSFLQGGPNYGYTF,TGTGCCAGCAGCTTCCTACAGGGGGGACCTAACTATGGCTACACCTTC,16,TRBV5-6,TRBD1,NA,TRBJ1-2
CATSRATGGLGLKLFF,TGTGCCACCAGCAGGGCGACAGGGGGCTTGGGTCTAAAACTGTTTTTT,16,TRBV15,TRBD1,NA,TRBJ1-4
CASSPITGDTGELFF,TGTGCCAGCTCACCTATCACAGGGGACACCGGGGAGCTGTTTTTT,15,TRBV18,TRBD1,many,TRBJ2-2
CASSQDQGGLAEAFF,TGTGCCAGCAGCCAAGACCAAGGGGGCTTGGCTGAAGCTTTCTTT,15,TRBV14,TRBD1,once,TRBJ1-1
CAWSVGTYNEKLFF,TGTGCCTGGAGTGTGGGGACTTATAATGAAAAACTGTTTTTT,14,TRBV30,NA,NA,TRBJ1-4
CASSLKGTSGGYGYTF,TGTGCCAGCAGCTTAAAAGGGACGTCAGGGGGCTATGGCTACACCTTC,16,TRBV7-2,TRBD1,NA,TRBJ1-2
CASSNRNAAAMEAFF,TGTGCCAGCAGTAACCGGAATGCGGCCGCCATGGAAGCTTTCTTT,15,TRBV6-4,NA,NA,TRBJ1-1
CASSPAGKGNTNYGYTF,TGTGCCAGCAGCCCGGCAGGAAAAGGAAATACTAACTATGGCTACACCTTC,17,TRBV4-2,NA,NA,TRBJ1-2
CASSQVRGWGTGELFF,TGTGCCAGCAGCCAAGTGAGGGGGTGGGGCACCGGGGAGCTGTTTTTT,16,TRBV3-1/TRBV3-2,NA,once,TRBJ2-2
CASSFGFDRVQPQHF,TGTGCCAGCAGCTTCGGATTCGACAGGGTTCAGCCCCAGCATTTT,15,TRBV7-9,TRBD1,NA,TRBJ1-5
CASSPGQSTNTGELFF,TGTGCCAGCAGCCCGGGACAGAGCACAAACACCGGGGAGCTGTTTTTT,16,TRBV3-1/TRBV3-2,TRBD1,NA,TRBJ2-2
CASSSGTSGMLNIQYF,TGTGCCAGTAGTTCTGGGACTAGCGGGATGTTAAACATTCAGTACTTC,16,TRBV19,TRBD2,NA,TRBJ2-4
CASSESSSSYEQYF,TGCGCCAGCAGTGAGTCGTCGTCTTCCTACGAGCAGTACTTC,14,TRBV10-2,NA,NA,TRBJ2-7
CASSSGGGFNEKLFF,TGTGCCAGCAGCTCCGGAGGGGGCTTCAATGAAAAACTGTTTTTT,15,TRBV28,TRBD1,NA,TRBJ1-4
CASSESGGASTEAFF,TGTGCCAGCAGTGAATCGGGGGGAGCCAGCACTGAAGCTTTCTTT,15,TRBV25-1,NA,few,TRBJ1-1
CASSGLDAGELFF,TGTGCCAGCTCAGGTCTAGATGCCGGGGAGCTGTTTTTT,13,TRBV18,NA,NA,TRBJ2-2
CASSLGTGTNYEQYF,TGTGCCAGCAGCTTAGGGACAGGGACCAACTACGAGCAGTACTTC,15,TRBV11-3,TRBD1,NA,TRBJ2-7
CASSRQGPREQFF,TGTGCCAGCAGCCGACAGGGTCCTCGCGAGCAGTTCTTC,13,TRBV28,TRBD1,NA,TRBJ2-1
CASSRRQGDYGGKLFF,TGTGCCAGCAGCAGACGACAGGGGGATTATGGTGGAAAACTGTTTTTT,16,TRBV3-1/TRBV3-2,TRBD1,NA,TRBJ1-4
CASRWAGMNTEAFF,TGTGCCAGCCGCTGGGCCGGTATGAACACTGAAGCTTTCTTT,14,TRBV18,NA,NA,TRBJ1-1